The T cell receptor beta chain under discussion was sequenced for a study of blood T cells in healthy people across ages. General observations from the study: CMV status of donors was unknown, possibly confounding expanded clonotype changes. Roughly linear age-related decline in beta diversity appeared, significant by age 40.

A note on this clonotype: Antigen unknown.

The trim removed 4 bases at V and 8 bases at J, leaving 12 bases unmatched. The CDR3 consists of 16 residues. Germline loops: CDR1 LNHDA, CDR2 SQIVND (reference sequence). Then a second PCR, running about 6 to 12 cycles, was carried out with a sample-barcoded 5' primer and a J-beta primer mix. Unique molecular identifiers of 12 random nucleotides labeled each cDNA. TCRdb re-analysed the 5' RACE reads in MiXCR, keeping a single row per CDR3 protein. The table lists about 1.4 million distinct CDR3 sequences, almost 60% of them singletons, with over 5% in the top ten. The source material was blood. V usage is TRBV19 and J usage is TRBJ2-1; TRBD1 matches at 9 bases. The TCR originated in a man between 18 and 35 years old in good health. CDR3 sequence reads: CASSKENRGRIDEQFF. The CDR3 region has the DNA TGTGCCAGTAGTAAGGAGAACAGGGGGCGCATAGATGAGCAGTTCTTC.